Following are 8 T cell receptor beta chains from one sample sequenced in a study of cytomegalovirus exposure and HLA in healthy donors. PCR used 60 Vbeta primers and 13 Jbeta primers. TCRdb's copy holds only in-frame clones and misses some; the assay was immunoSEQ multiplex PCR. The sample table includes roughly 64,000 clones. Input material: PBMCs. Source of these receptors: a woman aged 18-29 years in good health and CMV-seronegative.

J is TRBJ1-3 and V is TRBV6-5; TRBD1 aligns across 8 bases. In germline, CDR1 is MNHEY, CDR2 SVGAGI. CDR3 size: 14 residues. V dropped 5 bases and J dropped 2; count of bases not matched to a gene: 2. CDR3 nucleotide sequence: TGTGCCAGCAGTGCACAGGGGGCTGGAAACACCATATATTTT. It specifies CASSAQGAGNTIYF.

The chain joins TRBV25-1 to TRBJ2-7, with 10 bases fitting TRBD1. The CDR3 length is 17 residues. Germline V gives CDR1 MGHDK, CDR2 SYGVNS. Trimming cost V 2 bases and J 2 bases; bases outside gene matches: 9. CDR3 loop: CASSEVYGTGAAYEQYF. In DNA, the CDR3 is TGTGCCAGCAGTGAAGTTTACGGGACAGGGGCCGCCTACGAGCAGTACTTC.

The chain carries TRBV29-1 and TRBJ2-7; 11 nucleotides line up with TRBD1. CDR3 length: 14 amino acids. V was clipped by 1 base and J by 5 bases; unmatched bases: 4. Looked up from germline, CDR1 is SQVTM and CDR2 is ANQGSEA. DNA of the CDR3: TGCAGCGTTGAAGGGACAGGGGGCTTCGACGAGCAGTACTTC. Its translation: CSVEGTGGFDEQYF.

The chain combines TRBV30 with TRBJ1-4; 8 bases map to TRBD1. Trimming cost V 5 bases and J 6 bases; bases outside gene matches: 5. Germline V CDR1 and CDR2: GTSNPN, SVGIG (reference sequence). This CDR3 comprises 13 residues. CDR3 sequence reads: CAWEDRVHEKLFF. In DNA, the CDR3 is TGTGCCTGGGAGGACAGGGTCCATGAAAAACTGTTTTTT.

This chain joins TRBV7-3 and TRBJ1-1; D unclear. Germline V lookup: CDR1 SGHTA, CDR2 FQGTGA. Trimming removed 5 bases at V and 1 base at J, with 8 bases between. This CDR3 is 13 amino acids long. This CDR3 is CASSPLANTEAFF. The CDR3 DNA follows: TGTGCCAGCAGCCCCTTAGCGAACACTGAAGCTTTCTTT.

DNA for the CDR3: TGTGCCTGGAGTCCAAAGCCGGGACAGGGGAATTCACCCCTCCACTTT. Translating gives CAWSPKPGQGNSPLHF. The chain has TRBV30 and TRBJ1-6, with 10 bases identical to TRBD1. Losses at the gene ends were 2 bases for V and 7 bases for J; bases not matched to a gene: 8. This CDR3 has 16 residues. Germline V gene lookup returns CDR1 GTSNPN and CDR2 SVGIG (reference sequence).

The chain recombines TRBV10-3 with TRBJ2-3, with TRBD2 matching over 8 bases. V gave up 2 bases and J gave up 4 bases; unmatched junction bases: 2. CDR1 ENHRY and CDR2 SYGVKD come from the germline V gene. The CDR3 sequence is 14 residues long. The CDR3 sequence is CAISEDGGADTQYF. In DNA, the CDR3 is TGTGCCATCAGTGAGGACGGGGGGGCAGATACGCAGTATTTT.

The chain carries TRBV9 and TRBJ1-2, with D possibly being TRBD1 (6 bases). The germline gives CDR1 SGDLS, CDR2 YYNGEE. Trimming stripped 0 bases from V and 4 bases from J, with 19 bases between. The CDR3 length is 17 residues. Here the CDR3 DNA reads TGTGCCAGCAGCGTAGAAGGTGGTCACAGGGCGGCCTATGGCTACACCTTC. Its protein is CASSVEGGHRAAYGYTF.